The next 7 T cell receptor beta chains were all read from a single sample in a study of blood T cells in healthy people across ages. Then a second PCR, running roughly 7 to 11 cycles, was carried out with a sample-barcoded 5' primer and a J-beta primer mix. TCRdb fed the 5' RACE reads into MiXCR, producing one record per CDR3 protein. The table lists hundreds of thousands of distinct CDR3 sequences, roughly 50% of them singletons. The sequenced sample consisted of blood. The source is a man aged 40-50 years in good health.

V usage is TRBV20-1 and J usage is TRBJ2-3; TRBD2 aligns across 7 bases. The length of the CDR3 is 16 residues. The germline V gene encodes CDR1 DFQATT and CDR2 SNEGSKA (reference sequence). With 6 bases clipped from V and 2 bases from J, the junction kept 14 bases outside the gene matches. The CDR3 DNA is TGCAGTGCAGCCCTAAGACGAGCGGGGCCCACAGATACGCAGTATTTT. Translated, it gives CSAALRRAGPTDTQYF.

This chain connects TRBV20-1 to TRBJ2-7; D not resolved. The CDR3 is 15 residues long. The V gene lost 3 bases and the J gene lost 3 bases, with 18 bases spanning the gap. Germline values: CDR1 DFQATT, CDR2 SNEGSKA (reference sequence). The CDR3 nucleotides are TGCAGTGCTAGCGACTTCGGACCGAAAGTCTACGAGCAGTACTTC. Its translation is CSASDFGPKVYEQYF.

In its sample, this clonotype was seen once. The rearrangement uses TRBV20-1 and TRBJ2-1; tentative D call: TRBD1 (6 bases). The V gene lost 6 bases and the J gene lost 7 bases, with 19 bases spanning the gap. The CDR3 loop spans 14 amino acids. Germline V gives CDR1 DFQATT, CDR2 SNEGSKA (reference sequence). CDR3 sequence reads: CSAQIRDNRNEQFF. CDR3 in DNA: TGCAGTGCCCAGATCCGGGACAACCGGAATGAGCAGTTCTTC.

This clonotype came up a few times. The chain carries TRBV29-1 and TRBJ2-5; no clear D gene. V gave up 5 bases and J gave up 1 base, with 11 bases separating them. Germline values: CDR1 SQVTM, CDR2 ANQGSEA. The CDR3 consists of 13 residues. The CDR3 region has the DNA TGCAGCGTTCTTAGCCAGCTCCAAGAGACCCAGTACTTC. Amino acids: CSVLSQLQETQYF.

This sequence joins TRBV5-1 and TRBJ2-1; TRBD1 matches at 8 bases. Unmatched junction bases numbered 10, after V lost 7 bases and J lost 4 bases. Germline V lookup: CDR1 SGHRS, CDR2 YFSETQ. The CDR3 length is 15 residues. This CDR3 is CASGPRGQGYNEQFF. As DNA, the CDR3 is TGCGCCAGCGGCCCTCGAGGACAGGGTTACAATGAGCAGTTCTTC.

The CDR3 sequence: CASSDPGRSFTDTQYF. The CDR3 coding sequence is TGTGCCAGCAGTGACCCTGGACGGAGCTTCACAGATACGCAGTATTTT. The chain combines TRBV25-1 with TRBJ2-3; D unresolved. CDR1 and CDR2 (germline): MGHDK, SYGVNS. The length of the CDR3 is 16 residues. V lost 3 bases to trimming and J lost 2 bases, with 15 bases between them. The complete variable domain, with remaining parts taken from reference TRBV25-1 and TRBJ2-3, reads EADIYQTPRYLVIGTGKKITLECSQTMGHDKMYWYQQDPGMELHLIHYSYGVNSTEKGDLSSESTVSRIRTEHFPLTLESARPSHTSQYLCASSDPGRSFTDTQYFGPGTRLTVL.

The chain carries TRBV20-1 and TRBJ1-5; 7 nucleotides match TRBD1. The CDR3 is made up of 14 amino acids. The germline V gene encodes CDR1 DFQATT and CDR2 SNEGSKA (reference sequence). Trimming took 8 bases from V and 0 from J; bases not matched to a gene: 7. The DNA for the CDR3 is TGCAGTTCTTCAGGACAGGCTAGCAATCAGCCCCAGCATTTT. Amino acid sequence: CSSSGQASNQPQHF.